This T cell receptor (beta chain) is drawn from a study of control samples from healthy donors and cancer patients. Produced via immunoSEQ multiplex PCR; TCRdb's table is partial and in-frame only. Of fewer than 200,000 clones listed, about 94% are singletons. The V and J ends lost 3 bases and 3 bases, in that order; junction bases with no gene match: 3. The CDR3 length is 15 residues. CDR1 and CDR2 from the germline V gene are MRHNA and SNTAGT. The V gene is TRBV6-4, the J gene TRBJ2-1, with 9 bases matching TRBD1. This sequence was found in a woman in her sixties or seventies in good health. The sample taken for sequencing was blood. CDR3 bases: TGTGCCAGCAGTGAAGAGACAGGGGGCTACAATGAGCAGTTCTTC. This sequence encodes CASSEETGGYNEQFF.